One and the same sample provided the 19 T cell receptor beta chains below, sequenced in a study of T-cell memory formation after mild COVID-19. From the 5' RACE reads, TCRdb called clonotypes with MiXCR, one entry per CDR3 protein. The sample shows hundreds of thousands of distinct CDR3 sequences, 15% of them seen only once. Sequenced material: PBMCs or a T cell subset sorted from them (not recorded which). The receptor source for this set is a man aged 18-30 years who had mild COVID-19 (a few samples of this study predate the infection). Cell type and time point are not known.

The sample holds a few counts of this clonotype. As DNA, the CDR3 is TGCAGTGCTAGAGTGGGCTGGGGGGTCCAAGAGACCCAGTACTTC. Encoded protein: CSARVGWGVQETQYF. The chain couples TRBV20-1 to TRBJ2-5; perhaps TRBD2 as D (6 bases). Germline V gene data show CDR1 as DFQATT and CDR2 as SNEGSKA (reference sequence). V dropped 1 base and J dropped 1 base, with 13 bases sitting between them. The CDR3 extends over 15 amino acids.

The chain links TRBV5-1 to TRBJ1-1; D might be TRBD1 (5 bases). V lost 4 bases and J lost 5, with 18 bases in between. Germline V CDR1 and CDR2: SGHRS, YFSETQ. The CDR3 spans 15 residues. In DNA form, the CDR3 reads TGCGCCAGCAGCATTACGACAGCCCTGGGGACTGAAGCTTTCTTT. This encodes CASSITTALGTEAFF. The full variable domain, completed using reference TRBV5-1 and TRBJ1-1, is KAGVTQTPRYLIKTRGQQVTLSCSPISGHRSVSWYQQTPGQGLQFLFEYFSETQRNKGNFPGRFSGRQFSNSRSEMNVSTLELGDSALYLCASSITTALGTEAFFGQGTRLTVV.

The sample holds many counts of this clonotype. This chain links TRBV12-5 with TRBJ2-7; the D gene is possibly TRBD1 (5 bases). Trimming removed 2 bases at V and 6 bases at J, with 20 bases between. Germline lookup yields CDR1 LGHNT and CDR2 FRNRAP. CDR3 length: 16 residues. CDR3 sequence reads: CASGLFTAAGWGEQYF. CDR3 nucleotide sequence: TGTGCTAGTGGTTTGTTCACTGCGGCAGGGTGGGGCGAGCAGTACTTC. The variable domain in full, with the rest retrieved from reference TRBV12-5 and TRBJ2-7, is DARVTQTPRHKVTEMGQEVTMRCQPILGHNTVFWYRQTMMQGLELLAYFRNRAPLDDSGMPKDRFSAEMPDATLATLKIQPSEPRDSAVYFCASGLFTAAGWGEQYFGPGTRLTVT.

This clonotype was seen only a few times. The chain links TRBV7-9 to TRBJ2-7, with D maybe TRBD1 (6 bases). The germline CDR1 and CDR2 sequences are SEHNR and FQNEAQ (reference sequence). Between the trimmed V and J ends, which lost 4 bases and 3 bases, there was a span of 16 bases. The CDR3 loop spans 15 amino acids. The CDR3 protein is CASSSPDRKGYEQYF. The CDR3 DNA follows: TGTGCCAGCAGCTCGCCCGACAGGAAAGGCTACGAGCAGTACTTC.

This sequence joins TRBV29-1 and TRBJ2-3, with 9 bases aligning to TRBD2. V shed 7 bases, J shed 4 bases, and the junction held 9 bases outside the gene matches. This CDR3 comprises 14 residues. Germline V CDR1 and CDR2: SQVTM, ANQGSEA. CDR3 loop: CSGGRGLRPDTQYF. CDR3 nucleotides: TGCAGCGGCGGGAGGGGATTGCGGCCAGATACGCAGTATTTT.

V is TRBV5-1 and J is TRBJ1-6, with D possibly TRBD1 on 5 matching bases. Germline V gives CDR1 SGHRS, CDR2 YFSETQ. V lost 6 bases, J lost 8 bases, and 18 bases lay in between. The CDR3 sequence is 15 residues long. CDR3 amino acids: CASTTGGEVYSPLHF. The CDR3 bases are TGCGCCAGCACCACTGGAGGGGAGGTTTATTCACCCCTCCACTTT.

J is TRBJ2-5 and V is TRBV12-3 or TRBV12-4, with D perhaps matching TRBD2 (6 bases). V lost 6 bases, J lost 7 bases, and 15 bases lay in between. This CDR3 contains 13 residues. The chain's CDR3 is CASSRDFTGTQYF. CDR3 nucleotide sequence: TGTGCCAGCAGCCGGGACTTTACTGGGACCCAGTACTTC.

This clonotype was seen only a few times. V usage is TRBV4-1 and J usage is TRBJ1-1; TRBD1 aligns across 8 bases. Per germline, CDR1 MGHRA and CDR2 YSYEKL. This CDR3 contains 16 residues. V dropped 1 base and J dropped 8; count of bases not matched to a gene: 12. This CDR3 is CASSQVGDQGASEAFF. CDR3 nucleotides: TGCGCCAGCAGCCAAGTCGGTGATCAGGGGGCGTCGGAAGCTTTCTTT.

The rearrangement joins TRBV7-9 to TRBJ1-2, with D maybe TRBD1 (6 bases). The CDR3 has 15 amino acids. CDR1 SEHNR and CDR2 FQNEAQ come from the germline V gene (reference sequence). V was trimmed by 5 bases and J by 7 bases, leaving 20 bases between them. The CDR3 DNA reads as TGTGCCAGCAGCCCGGGGGCAGGGCTGGGCAGTGGCTACACCTTC. Translated, it gives CASSPGAGLGSGYTF.

The table lists this clonotype with a few counts. This rearrangement joins TRBV7-6 to TRBJ2-3; D possibly corresponds to TRBD2 (6 bases). The CDR3 sequence is 17 residues long. V dropped 1 base and J dropped 0 bases, with 14 bases sitting between them. Germline V CDR1 and CDR2: SGHVS, FNYEAQ. The CDR3 loop is CASSLGPRGTSTDTQYF. In nucleotides, the CDR3 is TGTGCCAGCAGCTTAGGCCCGCGGGGCACTAGCACAGATACGCAGTATTTT.

Ten or more counts support this clonotype. CDR3 nucleotides: TGTGCCAGCAGCTTAGACAGGGACTTTCCAGATACGCAGTATTTT. Its protein is CASSLDRDFPDTQYF. V usage is TRBV7-6 and J usage is TRBJ2-3; the D call may be TRBD1 or TRBD2 (6 bases each). CDR1 is SGHVS, CDR2 FNYEAQ, per germline. Trimming removed 1 base at V and 4 bases at J, with 12 bases between. This CDR3 has 15 amino acids.

This rearrangement joins TRBV12-5 to TRBJ1-5, with D possibly matching TRBD1 (5 bases). V was trimmed by 0 bases and J by 5 bases, leaving 11 bases between them. The CDR3 is 15 residues long. Germline values: CDR1 LGHNT, CDR2 FRNRAP. CDR3 in DNA: TGTGCTAGTGGTTTGGTATCAGGGTTCGATCAGCCCCAGCATTTT. The encoded protein is CASGLVSGFDQPQHF. The full variable domain, completed using reference TRBV12-5 and TRBJ1-5, is DARVTQTPRHKVTEMGQEVTMRCQPILGHNTVFWYRQTMMQGLELLAYFRNRAPLDDSGMPKDRFSAEMPDATLATLKIQPSEPRDSAVYFCASGLVSGFDQPQHFGDGTRLSIL.

This rearrangement joins TRBV5-1 to TRBJ2-7, with D possibly being TRBD1 (6 bases). The V and J ends lost 4 bases and 3 bases respectively, with 14 bases between them. The germline gives CDR1 SGHRS, CDR2 YFSETQ. This CDR3 spans 14 amino acids. CDR3 residues: CASSRTEGNYEQYF. The CDR3 DNA sequence: TGCGCCAGCAGCCGGACAGAAGGGAACTACGAGCAGTACTTC.

This sequence joins TRBV11-2 and TRBJ2-1, with D hard to call. The germline V gene encodes CDR1 SGHAT and CDR2 FQNNGV. V was trimmed by 5 bases and J by 5 bases, leaving 16 bases between them. This CDR3 has 15 residues. The CDR3 loop is CASSLRRWADNEQFF. DNA for the CDR3: TGTGCCAGCAGCCTCCGCCGTTGGGCGGACAATGAGCAGTTCTTC.

The chain carries TRBV2 and TRBJ1-5, with 9 bases identical to TRBD1. After removal of 3 bases from V and 4 bases from J, the junction contained 4 bases not matched to a gene. The CDR3 is 15 residues long. Per the germline V gene, CDR1 is SNHLY and CDR2 is FYNNEI. The CDR3: CASSDDRGGNQPQHF. DNA of the CDR3: TGTGCCAGCAGTGACGACAGGGGGGGAAATCAGCCCCAGCATTTT.

This clonotype came up a few times. The V and J genes are TRBV7-2 and TRBJ2-1; D is perhaps TRBD1 (6 bases). V lost 6 bases and J lost 6, with 12 bases in between. The CDR3 sequence is 13 residues long. CDR1 SGHTA and CDR2 FQGNSA come from the germline V gene. The DNA for the CDR3 is TGTGCCAGCAGAAATCGACAGGTCAATGAGCAGTTCTTC. It yields the protein CASRNRQVNEQFF.

V and J are TRBV30 and TRBJ1-1, with D possibly TRBD1 on 5 matching bases. CDR1 is GTSNPN, CDR2 SVGIG, per germline (reference sequence). The CDR3 has 15 amino acids. Trimming removed 5 bases at V and 5 bases at J, with 21 bases between. CDR3 residues: CAWRGATVGWTEAFF. The CDR3 bases are TGTGCCTGGCGCGGGGCAACCGTAGGATGGACTGAAGCTTTCTTT.

In this sample, this clonotype turned up many times. J is TRBJ1-1 and V is TRBV5-1, with a tentative D call TRBD1 (6 bases). Germline V gene sequence: CDR1 SGHRS, CDR2 YFSETQ. The germline V and J ends were trimmed by 1 base and 5 bases, with 15 bases remaining between them. This CDR3 is 15 amino acids long. The CDR3 spells CASSLIPGARTEAFF. The CDR3, as DNA: TGCGCCAGCAGCTTGATTCCGGGGGCACGGACTGAAGCTTTCTTT.

In its sample, this clonotype was seen a few times. The rearrangement links TRBV4-2 to TRBJ2-3, with 7 bases fitting TRBD2. The CDR3 has 16 residues. V was pared by 0 bases and J by 2 bases, with 5 bases of the junction left unmatched. Germline V CDR1 and CDR2: LGHNA, YNFKEQ. CDR3 amino acids: CASSQEAGIPTDTQYF. The CDR3 DNA reads TGTGCCAGCAGCCAAGAAGCGGGGATCCCCACAGATACGCAGTATTTT.